This T cell receptor beta chain was sequenced in a study of shared clonotypes between healthy human individuals. In the study overall: Participating donors consisted of two women and three men aged 18 to 49. Findings and caveats of the study: Across subsets, estimated richness was generally greater for naive than for memory populations. Clonotypes shared by all four sorted-subset donors had higher generation probabilities than non-shared clonotypes.

Method: immunoSEQ multiplex PCR; TCRdb's copy keeps in-frame clones and lacks some. Of around 690,000 clones listed, 90% are singletons. V was clipped by 3 bases and J by 6 bases, with 12 bases between them. The CDR3 is made up of 14 amino acids. Germline V gene lookup returns CDR1 MNHEY and CDR2 SMNVEV (reference sequence). Turning to this clone: The antigen remains unidentified.

The sample was memory CD8+ T cells from PBMCs. Subset in this sample: CD45RO+ cells pooled with CCR7-negative TemRA cells. The TCR originated in a man aged 18 to 35 in good health. Some clones in this sample may be carry-over from other donors' samples. This chain connects TRBV27 to TRBJ2-1; tentatively, D is TRBD2 (5 bases). CDR3 region: CASSFGGRFNEQFF. As DNA, the CDR3 is TGTGCCAGCAGTTTCGGCGGGCGGTTCAATGAGCAGTTCTTC.